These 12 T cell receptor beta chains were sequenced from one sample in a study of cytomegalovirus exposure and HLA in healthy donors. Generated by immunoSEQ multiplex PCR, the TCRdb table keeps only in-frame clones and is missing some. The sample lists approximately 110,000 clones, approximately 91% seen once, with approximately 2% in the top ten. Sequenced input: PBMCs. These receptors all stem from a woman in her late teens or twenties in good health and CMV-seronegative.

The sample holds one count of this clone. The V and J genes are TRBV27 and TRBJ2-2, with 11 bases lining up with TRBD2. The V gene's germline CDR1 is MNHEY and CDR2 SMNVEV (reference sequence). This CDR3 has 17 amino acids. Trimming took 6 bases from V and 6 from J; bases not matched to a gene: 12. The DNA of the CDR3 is TGTGCCAGCAGCATCAAACTAGCGGGAGTCGTGGCCGGGGAGCTGTTTTTT. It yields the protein CASSIKLAGVVAGELFF.

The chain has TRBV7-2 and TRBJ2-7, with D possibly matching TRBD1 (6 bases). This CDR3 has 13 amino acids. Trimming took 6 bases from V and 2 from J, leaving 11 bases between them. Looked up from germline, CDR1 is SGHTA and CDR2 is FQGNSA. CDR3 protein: CASRAGGAYEQYF. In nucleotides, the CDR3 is TGTGCCAGCAGAGCTGGGGGCGCCTACGAGCAGTACTTC.

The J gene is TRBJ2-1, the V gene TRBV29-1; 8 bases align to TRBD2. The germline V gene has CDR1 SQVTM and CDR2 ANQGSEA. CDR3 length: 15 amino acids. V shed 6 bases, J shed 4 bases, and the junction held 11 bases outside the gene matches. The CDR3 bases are TGCAGCGTAGAACCTTACGGGGGGGTTTACAATGAGCAGTTCTTC. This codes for CSVEPYGGVYNEQFF.

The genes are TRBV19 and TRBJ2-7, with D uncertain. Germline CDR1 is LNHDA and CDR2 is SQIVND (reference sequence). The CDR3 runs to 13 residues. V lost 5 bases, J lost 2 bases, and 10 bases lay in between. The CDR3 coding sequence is TGTGCCAGTAGTGCACAAATCACCTACGAGCAGTACTTC. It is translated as CASSAQITYEQYF.

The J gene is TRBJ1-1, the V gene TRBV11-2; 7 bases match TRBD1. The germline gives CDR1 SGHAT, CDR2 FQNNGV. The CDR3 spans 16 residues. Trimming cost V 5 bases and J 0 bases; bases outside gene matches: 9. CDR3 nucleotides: TGTGCCAGCAGCCCACTCCCCGGGACAGTGAACACTGAAGCTTTCTTT. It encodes CASSPLPGTVNTEAFF.

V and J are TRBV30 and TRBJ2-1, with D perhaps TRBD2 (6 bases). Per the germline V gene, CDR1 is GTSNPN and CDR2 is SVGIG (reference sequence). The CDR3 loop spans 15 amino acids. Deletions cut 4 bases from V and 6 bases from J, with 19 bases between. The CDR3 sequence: CAWITYAGRANEQFF. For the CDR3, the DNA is TGTGCCTGGATCACGTATGCGGGACGTGCCAATGAGCAGTTCTTC. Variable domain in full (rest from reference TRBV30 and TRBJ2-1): SQTIHQWPATLVQPVGSPLSLECTVEGTSNPNLYWYRQAAGRGLQLLFYSVGIGQISSEVPQNLSASRPQDRQFILSSKKLLLSDSGFYLCAWITYAGRANEQFFGPGTRLTVL.

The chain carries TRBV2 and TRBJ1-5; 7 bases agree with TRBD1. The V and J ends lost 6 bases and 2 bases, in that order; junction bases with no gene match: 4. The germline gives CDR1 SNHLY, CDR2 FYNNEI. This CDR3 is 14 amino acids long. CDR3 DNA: TGTGCCAGCAGCGACAGGGCGGGCAATCAGCCCCAGCATTTT. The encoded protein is CASSDRAGNQPQHF.

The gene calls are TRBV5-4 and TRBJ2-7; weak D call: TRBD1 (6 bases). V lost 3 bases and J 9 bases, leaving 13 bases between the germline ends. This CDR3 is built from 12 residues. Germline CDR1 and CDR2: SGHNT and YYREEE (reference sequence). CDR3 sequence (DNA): TGTGCCAGCAGCTCCGACAGGCTTAGGCAGTACTTC. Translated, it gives CASSSDRLRQYF.

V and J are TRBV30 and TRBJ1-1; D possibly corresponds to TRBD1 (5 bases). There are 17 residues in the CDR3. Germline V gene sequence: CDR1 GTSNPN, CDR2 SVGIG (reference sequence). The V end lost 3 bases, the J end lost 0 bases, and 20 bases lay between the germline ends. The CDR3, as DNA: TGTGCCTGGAGCTCATGGAGCGAGAACAGGCTGAACACTGAAGCTTTCTTT. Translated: CAWSSWSENRLNTEAFF.

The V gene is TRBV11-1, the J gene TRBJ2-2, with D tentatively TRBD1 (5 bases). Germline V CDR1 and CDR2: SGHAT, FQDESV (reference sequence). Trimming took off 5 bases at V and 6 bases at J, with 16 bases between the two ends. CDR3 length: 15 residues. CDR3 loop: CASSRTGAQSGELFF. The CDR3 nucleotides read TGTGCCAGCAGCCGAACTGGGGCCCAATCCGGGGAGCTGTTTTTT.

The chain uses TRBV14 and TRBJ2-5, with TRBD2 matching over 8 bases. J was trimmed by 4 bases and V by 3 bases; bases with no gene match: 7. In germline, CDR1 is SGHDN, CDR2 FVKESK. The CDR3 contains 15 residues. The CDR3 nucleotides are TGTGCCAGCAGCCAGAACGGACTAGCTGGAGAGACCCAGTACTTC. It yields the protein CASSQNGLAGETQYF.

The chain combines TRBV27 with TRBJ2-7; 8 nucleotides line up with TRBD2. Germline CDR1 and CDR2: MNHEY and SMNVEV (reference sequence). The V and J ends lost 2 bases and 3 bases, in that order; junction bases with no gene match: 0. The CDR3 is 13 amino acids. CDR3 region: CASSLSGSYEQYF. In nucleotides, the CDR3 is TGTGCCAGCAGTTTAAGCGGGAGCTACGAGCAGTACTTC.